This TCR beta chain was identified in a study of identical twins. TCRdb re-called the 5' RACE reads with MiXCR, one entry per CDR3 protein. Of roughly 230,000 distinct CDR3 sequences detected, around 8% appear once; the ten largest clones hold 3%. This clonotype has only a few counts. CDR1 SGHTA and CDR2 FQGNSA come from the germline V gene. J gave up 4 bases and V 3 bases, and 10 bases lay outside the gene matches. The CDR3 spans 16 residues. The sample was also linked to a second study, of yellow fever vaccine responses in identical twins.

Source material: CD8+ T cells sorted from blood. The source is a woman between 18 and 30 years old in good health. J is TRBJ2-7 and V is TRBV7-2; 9 nucleotides match TRBD1. The CDR3 DNA reads TGTGCCAGCAGCTTCACCCGGGACAGGGTAAGGTACGAGCAGTACTTC. It yields the protein CASSFTRDRVRYEQYF.